This T cell receptor beta chain was documented in a study of Ad26.COV2.S vaccination and SARS-CoV-2 variants. Turning to the study itself: Participants got Ad26.COV2.S intramuscularly, once or twice 56 days apart.

Regarding treatment: 19 received Ad26.COV2.S at low or high dose, single or two shots; 5 received placebo; per-sample allocation not given. Each sample was drawn 63 days after the first injection (of vaccine or placebo). General study results and limits: It was reported that spike-specific CD8+ and CD4+ T cell responses were substantially broad after vaccination.

The table came from immunoSEQ multiplex PCR; TCRdb's copy has only in-frame clones and leaves some out. Found here are around 300,000 clones, roughly 90% of them singletons; the top ten hold approximately 12%. Germline CDR1 reads SNHLY; CDR2 reads FYNNEI. V shed 6 bases and J 4 bases; nucleotides not matched to a gene: 10. The CDR3 runs to 15 residues. To note about this clone: Its antigen is not identified.

The sequencing used peripheral blood, collected in a trial of Ad26.COV2.S vaccine versus placebo. This TCR was sampled from a person between 18 and 65 years old who received the Ad26.COV2.S COVID-19 vaccine or a placebo. This chain links TRBV2 with TRBJ2-7, with TRBD1 identical over 9 bases. CDR3 DNA: TGTGCCAGCAGCCTAACCGGGACAGGGCAGTACGAGCAGTACTTC. Protein product: CASSLTGTGQYEQYF.